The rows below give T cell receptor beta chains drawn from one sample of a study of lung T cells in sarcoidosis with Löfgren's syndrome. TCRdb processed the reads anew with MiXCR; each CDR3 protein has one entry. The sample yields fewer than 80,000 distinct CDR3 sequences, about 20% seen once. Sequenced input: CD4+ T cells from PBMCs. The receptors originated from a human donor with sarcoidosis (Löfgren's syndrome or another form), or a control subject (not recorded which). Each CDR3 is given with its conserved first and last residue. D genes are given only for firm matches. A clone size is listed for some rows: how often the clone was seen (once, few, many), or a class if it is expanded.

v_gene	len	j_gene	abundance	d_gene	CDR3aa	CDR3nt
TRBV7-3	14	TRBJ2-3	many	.	CASSLSGGTDTQYF	TGTGCCAGCAGCTTAAGTGGGGGCACAGATACGCAGTATTTT
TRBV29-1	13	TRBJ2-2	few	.	CSGKSRNTGELFF	TGCAGCGGAAAGAGCAGAAACACCGGGGAGCTGTTTTTT
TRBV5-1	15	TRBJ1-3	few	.	CASLEGRGLGNTIYF	TGCGCCAGCCTTGAGGGTCGGGGATTGGGAAACACCATATATTTT
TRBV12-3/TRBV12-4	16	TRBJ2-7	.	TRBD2	CASSLSGSGMSYEQYF	TGTGCCAGCAGTTTAAGCGGTAGCGGGATGAGTTACGAGCAGTACTTC
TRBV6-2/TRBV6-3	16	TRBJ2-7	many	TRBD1	CASSSPGTGTVYEQYF	TGTGCCAGCAGTTCCCCCGGGACAGGGACTGTCTACGAGCAGTACTTC
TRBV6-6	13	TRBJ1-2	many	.	CASSYEGIDGYTF	TGTGCCAGCAGTTACGAGGGTATTGATGGCTACACCTTC
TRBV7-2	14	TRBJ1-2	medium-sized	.	CASSSLGGSYGYTF	TGTGCCAGCAGCTCTCTGGGGGGCTCTTATGGCTACACCTTC
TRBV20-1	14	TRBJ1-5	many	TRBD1	CSAIRDRGEQPQHF	TGCAGTGCTATTAGGGACAGGGGTGAACAGCCCCAGCATTTT
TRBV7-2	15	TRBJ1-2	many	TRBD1	CASSPGTGGLYGYTF	TGTGCCAGCAGCCCCGGGACAGGGGGCCTCTATGGCTACACCTTC
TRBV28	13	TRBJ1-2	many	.	CASSPPLRSGYTF	TGTGCCAGCAGTCCCCCCTTACGGAGTGGCTACACCTTC
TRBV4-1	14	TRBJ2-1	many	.	CASSQDALYNEQFF	TGCGCCAGCAGCCAAGATGCCCTTTACAATGAGCAGTTCTTC
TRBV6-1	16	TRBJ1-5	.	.	CASSRPNRVSNQPQHF	TGTGCTAGCAGTCGACCCAACAGGGTTAGCAATCAGCCCCAGCATTTT
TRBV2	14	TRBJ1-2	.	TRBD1	CAILFRDRGSGYTF	TGTGCCATCCTGTTCCGGGACAGGGGCTCTGGCTACACCTTC
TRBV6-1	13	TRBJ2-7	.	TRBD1	CAITGQGAGEQYF	TGTGCCATCACGGGACAGGGGGCTGGCGAGCAGTACTTC
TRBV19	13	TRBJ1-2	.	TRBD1	CASSIGTGGGYTF	TGTGCCAGTAGTATCGGGACAGGGGGTGGCTACACCTTC
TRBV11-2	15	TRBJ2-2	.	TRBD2	CASSTLAGSTGELFF	TGTGCCAGCAGCACCCTAGCGGGGAGTACCGGGGAGCTGTTTTTT
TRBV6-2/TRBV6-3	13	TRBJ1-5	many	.	CASKLTGNQPQHF	TGTGCCAGCAAACTGACAGGCAATCAGCCCCAGCATTTT
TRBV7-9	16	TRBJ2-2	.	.	CASTPSGTGNTGELFF	TGTGCCAGCACCCCCAGCGGTACGGGGAACACCGGGGAGCTGTTTTTT
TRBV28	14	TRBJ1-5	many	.	CASSYSGRNQPQHF	TGTGCCAGCAGTTATAGTGGGCGCAATCAGCCCCAGCATTTT
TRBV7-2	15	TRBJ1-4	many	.	CASSLGGSLNEKLFF	TGTGCCAGCAGCTTAGGTGGCAGCTTGAATGAAAAACTGTTTTTT
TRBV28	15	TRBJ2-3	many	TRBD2	CASSLAGAHTDTQYF	TGTGCCAGCAGTCTAGCGGGGGCCCACACAGATACGCAGTATTTT
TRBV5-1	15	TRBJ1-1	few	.	CASSLEGTMNTEAFF	TGCGCCAGCAGCTTGGAGGGAACTATGAACACTGAAGCTTTCTTT
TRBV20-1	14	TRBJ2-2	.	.	CSARGRVSTGELFF	TGCAGTGCTAGAGGGCGAGTGAGCACCGGGGAGCTGTTTTTT